The 20 T cell receptor beta chains in this list originate from one sample, sequenced in a study of blood T cell repertoires in COVID-19. Assay used: immunoSEQ multiplex PCR; TCRdb lists only in-frame clones, some missing. The sample lists 200,000 to 300,000 clones, around 84% occurring once. The sample comprised peripheral blood. The receptor set was obtained from a woman aged 40 to 50 who had recovered from COVID-19.

CDR3: CASSHDSVEQFF. In nucleotides, the CDR3 is TGTGCCAGCAGCCACGACAGCGTTGAGCAGTTCTTC. The J gene is TRBJ2-1, the V gene TRBV3-1 (or the pseudogene TRBV3-2), with D maybe TRBD1 (5 bases). Looked up from germline, CDR1 is LGHDT and CDR2 is YNNKEL (reference sequence). V lost 3 bases to trimming and J lost 9 bases, with 9 bases between them. There are 12 residues in the CDR3.

Only one count was recorded for this clone. This chain links TRBV6-5 with TRBJ1-5; D is unresolved. CDR3 size: 13 residues. V was shortened by 5 bases and J by 6 bases, with 11 bases between the two germline ends. Germline CDR1 and CDR2: MNHEY and SVGAGI. The CDR3 nucleotides are TGTGCCAGCAGTACGCAGAAACGTCAGCCCCAGCATTTT. It specifies CASSTQKRQPQHF.

V gene TRBV4-1 combines with J gene TRBJ2-7; 11 bases are shared with TRBD1. This CDR3 contains 14 residues. V gave up 3 bases and J gave up 6 bases; unmatched junction bases: 4. Germline values: CDR1 MGHRA, CDR2 YSYEKL. The CDR3 here is CASSHPGTGGEQYF. CDR3 sequence (DNA): TGCGCCAGCAGCCACCCTGGGACAGGGGGCGAGCAGTACTTC.

V is TRBV5-5 and J is TRBJ1-3; TRBD1 matches at 9 bases. The length of the CDR3 is 15 residues. The J segment lost 2 bases and the V segment lost 3 bases, leaving 3 bases of the junction unmatched. CDR1 SGHKS and CDR2 YYEKEE come from the germline V gene (reference sequence). CDR3 sequence reads: CASSSGTGPGNTIYF. The CDR3 DNA reads as TGTGCCAGCAGCTCAGGGACAGGGCCTGGAAACACCATATATTTT.

V gene TRBV4-1 combines with J gene TRBJ1-1; D is perhaps TRBD1 (5 bases). Germline values: CDR1 MGHRA, CDR2 YSYEKL. CDR3 length: 16 residues. V was cut by 4 bases and J by 2 bases, with 17 bases left in between. CDR3 nucleotides: TGCGCCAGCAGCCCAGGACAAAGGGGTATTAACACTGAAGCTTTCTTT. It is translated as CASSPGQRGINTEAFF.

This chain links TRBV7-8 with TRBJ2-5, with D tentatively TRBD1 (6 bases). This CDR3 has 13 amino acids. Per the germline V gene, CDR1 is SGHVS and CDR2 is FQNEAQ. Trimming removed 5 bases from V and 3 bases from J, with 10 bases in between. CDR3 bases: TGTGCCAGCAGCATAGGACAGAAAGAGACCCAGTACTTC. Translating it yields CASSIGQKETQYF.

This clone occurred a few times. The chain couples TRBV14 to TRBJ1-2, with D uncertain. This CDR3 spans 12 amino acids. Germline CDR1 reads SGHDN; CDR2 reads FVKESK. Trimming cost V 1 base and J 8 bases, with 8 bases left between them. DNA of the CDR3: TGTGCCAGCAGCCAAGGCCGGGGAGGCTACACCTTC. This codes for CASSQGRGGYTF.

This clone was seen just once. The chain recombines TRBV7-9 with TRBJ2-7, with D maybe TRBD2 (5 bases). The germline V gene encodes CDR1 SEHNR and CDR2 FQNEAQ (reference sequence). The CDR3 contains 14 residues. V lost 1 base to trimming and J lost 2 bases, with 9 bases between them. The CDR3 DNA reads TGTGCCAGCAGCTTAGAAGAGCGGACCTACGAGCAGTACTTC. Residues: CASSLEERTYEQYF. Full variable domain (remainder filled in from reference TRBV7-9 and TRBJ2-7): DTGVSQNPRHKITKRGQNVTFRCDPISEHNRLYWYRQTLGQGPEFLTYFQNEAQLEKSRLLSDRFSAERPKGSFSTLEIQRTEQGDSAMYLCASSLEERTYEQYFGPGTRLTVT.

This chain joins TRBV6-2 or TRBV6-3 and TRBJ1-6; 7 bases are shared with TRBD1. Germline V CDR1 and CDR2: MNHEY, SVGEGT. Unmatched junction bases numbered 8, after V lost 6 bases and J lost 3 bases. This CDR3 has 16 residues. CDR3 in amino acids: CASSSLRDSYNSPLHF. As DNA, the CDR3 is TGTGCCAGCAGCTCCCTCCGGGACAGCTATAATTCACCCCTCCACTTT.

This chain joins TRBV7-9 and TRBJ1-2; D remains unclear. Germline V gene sequence: CDR1 SEHNR, CDR2 FQNEAQ (reference sequence). This CDR3 contains 12 residues. Trimming removed 6 bases at V and 8 bases at J, with 13 bases between. CDR3 protein: CASSRLELGYTF. The DNA of the CDR3 is TGTGCCAGCAGTCGATTAGAATTGGGCTACACCTTC.

V is TRBV11-2 and J is TRBJ1-4; no definite D call. The CDR3 consists of 14 residues. Trimming removed 1 base from V and 3 bases from J, with 6 bases in between. CDR1 is SGHAT and CDR2 is FQNNGV in the germline V gene. CDR3 nucleotide sequence: TGTGCCAGCAGCTTAGGGCTAGCTAATGAAAAACTGTTTTTT. Protein: CASSLGLANEKLFF.

The CDR3 spells CASSRTRGETQYF. The CDR3 bases are TGCGCCAGCAGCCGAACCAGGGGTGAGACCCAGTACTTC. The J gene is TRBJ2-5, the V gene TRBV4-1, with D possibly being TRBD1 (6 bases). Germline CDR1 and CDR2: MGHRA and YSYEKL. This CDR3 is built from 13 residues. V lost 4 bases to trimming and J lost 5 bases, with 11 bases between them.

The rearrangement joins TRBV6-1 to TRBJ1-6, with 8 nucleotides matching TRBD1. The CDR3 has 18 residues. The junction had 11 bases not matched to a gene; V was cut back by 0 bases and J by 7 bases. From germline, CDR1 is MNHNS and CDR2 SASEGT. The CDR3 DNA follows: TGTGCCAGCAGTGAAGCGCTTCCTCGTCAGGGGGCGAATTCACCCCTCCACTTT. It specifies CASSEALPRQGANSPLHF.

The chain uses TRBV2 and TRBJ1-2, with D tentatively TRBD1 (5 bases). Germline-derived CDR1 and CDR2 are SNHLY and FYNNEI. The CDR3 contains 12 residues. The V gene lost 8 bases and the J gene lost 1 base, with 8 bases spanning the gap. CDR3 nucleotide sequence: TGTGCCAGCGGGGGGGATAACTATGGCTACACCTTC. Its translation is CASGGDNYGYTF.

V and J are TRBV30 and TRBJ1-3; D possibly corresponds to TRBD1 (5 bases). Trimming left V 0 bases short and J 4 bases short, with 7 bases between. This CDR3 spans 13 amino acids. Germline V lookup: CDR1 GTSNPN, CDR2 SVGIG (reference sequence). The CDR3 protein is CAWSVRGGNTIYF. The CDR3 nucleotides read TGTGCCTGGAGTGTACGGGGGGGAAACACCATATATTTT.

This rearrangement joins TRBV7-9 to TRBJ2-5, with D perhaps TRBD2 (6 bases). V lost 7 bases and J lost 1, with 10 bases in between. The germline gives CDR1 SEHNR, CDR2 FQNEAQ (reference sequence). CDR3 size: 13 residues. The CDR3 DNA reads as TGTGCCAGCACCTCCGGGGGCCAAGAGACCCAGTACTTC. This encodes CASTSGGQETQYF.

This clone was observed a handful of times. The genes are TRBV2 and TRBJ2-5; the match to TRBD1 covers 7 bases. The trim removed 6 bases at V and 4 bases at J, leaving 5 bases unmatched. The germline V gene encodes CDR1 SNHLY and CDR2 FYNNEI. The CDR3 extends over 13 amino acids. CDR3 bases: TGTGCCAGCAGGCTCGACAGGGTAGAGACCCAGTACTTC. Translated: CASRLDRVETQYF.

This chain uses TRBV11-2 with TRBJ2-5, with 15 bases identical to TRBD2. V lost 5 bases, J lost 9 bases, and 10 bases stayed unmatched. This CDR3 contains 16 residues. Germline V gene data show CDR1 as SGHAT and CDR2 as FQNNGV. This chain's CDR3 is CASSLRFRTSGGAQYF. The DNA of the CDR3 is TGTGCCAGCAGCCTACGTTTCCGGACTAGCGGGGGGGCCCAGTACTTC.

The chain combines TRBV2 with TRBJ2-7; 10 positions match TRBD1. The CDR3 is made up of 15 amino acids. CDR1 SNHLY and CDR2 FYNNEI come from the germline V gene. V shed 6 bases and J 4 bases; nucleotides not matched to a gene: 9. CDR3 nucleotide sequence: TGTGCCAGCAGGGTAGGACAGGGGGTCTTTTACGAGCAGTACTTC. Translating it yields CASRVGQGVFYEQYF.

The rearrangement joins TRBV5-4 to TRBJ2-3, with 8 bases that match TRBD2. Trimming cost V 4 bases and J 6 bases; bases outside gene matches: 13. Germline CDR1 SGHNT, CDR2 YYREEE (reference sequence). The CDR3 has 16 amino acids. CDR3 residues: CASSPWGSGAGDTQYF. For the CDR3, the DNA is TGTGCCAGCAGCCCCTGGGGTAGCGGGGCGGGGGATACGCAGTATTTT.